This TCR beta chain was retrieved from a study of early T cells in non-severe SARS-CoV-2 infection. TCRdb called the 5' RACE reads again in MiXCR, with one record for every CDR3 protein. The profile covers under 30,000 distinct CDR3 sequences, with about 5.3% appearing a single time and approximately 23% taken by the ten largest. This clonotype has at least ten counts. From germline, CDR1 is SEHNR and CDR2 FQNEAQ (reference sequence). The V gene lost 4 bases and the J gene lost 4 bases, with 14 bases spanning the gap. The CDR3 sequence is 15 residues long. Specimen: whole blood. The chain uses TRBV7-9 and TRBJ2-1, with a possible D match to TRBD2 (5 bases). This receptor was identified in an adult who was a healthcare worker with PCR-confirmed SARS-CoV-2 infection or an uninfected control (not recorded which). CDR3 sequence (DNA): TGTGCCAGCAGCTCCCAACTAGGACGATACAATGAGCAGTTCTTC. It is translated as CASSSQLGRYNEQFF.